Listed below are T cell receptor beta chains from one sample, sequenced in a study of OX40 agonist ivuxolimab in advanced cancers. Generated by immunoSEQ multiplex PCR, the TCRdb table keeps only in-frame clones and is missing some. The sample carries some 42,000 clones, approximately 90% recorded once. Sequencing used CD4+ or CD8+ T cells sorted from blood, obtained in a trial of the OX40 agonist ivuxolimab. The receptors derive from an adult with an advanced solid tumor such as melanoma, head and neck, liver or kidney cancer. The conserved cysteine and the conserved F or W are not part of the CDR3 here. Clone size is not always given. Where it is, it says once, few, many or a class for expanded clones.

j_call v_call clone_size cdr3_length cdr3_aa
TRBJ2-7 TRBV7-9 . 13 ASSLSGTVSYEQY
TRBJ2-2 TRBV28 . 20 ASRFPQGSSRTGDQNTGELF
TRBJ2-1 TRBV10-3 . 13 AISVSGARYNEQF
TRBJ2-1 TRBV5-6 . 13 ASSSDISSYNEQF
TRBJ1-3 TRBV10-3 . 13 AISAVTKSGNTIY
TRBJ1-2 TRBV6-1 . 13 ASSEAIWGVYGYT
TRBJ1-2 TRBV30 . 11 AWEGQGSYGYT
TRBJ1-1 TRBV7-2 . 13 ASSLATWGSTEAF
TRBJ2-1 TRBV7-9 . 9 ASSPTGTLF
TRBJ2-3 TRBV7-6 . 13 ASSEGQGGTDTQY
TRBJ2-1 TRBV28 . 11 ASSSGTSFEQF
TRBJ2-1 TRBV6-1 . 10 ASSEQGYEQF
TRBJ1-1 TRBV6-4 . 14 ASSDKASGQRREAF
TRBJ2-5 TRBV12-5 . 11 ASGPGQQETQY
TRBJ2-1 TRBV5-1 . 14 ASSTQGLGGVNEQF
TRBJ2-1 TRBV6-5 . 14 ASSYSPGTNYNEQF
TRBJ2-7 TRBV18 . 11 ASSPGRSREQY
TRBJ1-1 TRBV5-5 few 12 ASSLDFGNTEAF
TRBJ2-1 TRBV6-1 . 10 ASTRGGNEQF
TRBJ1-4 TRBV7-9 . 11 ASSLDVTRKLF
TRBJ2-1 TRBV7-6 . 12 ASSFSGRAVEQF
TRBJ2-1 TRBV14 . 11 ASSPTPYNEQF
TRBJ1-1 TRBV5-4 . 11 ASSLAGVTEAF
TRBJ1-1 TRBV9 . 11 ASSVQGNTEAF
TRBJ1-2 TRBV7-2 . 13 ASSLVQGQNYGYT
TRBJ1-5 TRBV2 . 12 ASSEQGLNQPQH
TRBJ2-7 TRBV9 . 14 ASSVSAGGPSYEQY
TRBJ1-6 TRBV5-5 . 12 ASNWEGSDSPLH
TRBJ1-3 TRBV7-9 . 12 ASSPDISGNTIY
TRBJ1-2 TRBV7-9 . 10 ASSRANYGYT
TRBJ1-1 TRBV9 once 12 ASSVVRENTEAF
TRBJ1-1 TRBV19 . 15 ASSIGQSDYLNTEAF
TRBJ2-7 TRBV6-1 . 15 ASSEALRENRRGEQY
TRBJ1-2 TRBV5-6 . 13 ASSLYFQGKEGYT
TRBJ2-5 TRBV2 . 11 ASSSDTEETQY
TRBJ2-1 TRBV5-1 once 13 ASSWTSREYNEQF
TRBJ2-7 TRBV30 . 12 AWRLQGGSYEQY
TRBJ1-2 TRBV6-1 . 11 ASRLQGYYGYT
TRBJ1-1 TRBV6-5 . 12 ASSRVVGGTEAF
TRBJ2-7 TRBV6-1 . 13 ASRGYSTGIYEQY
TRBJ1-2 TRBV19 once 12 ASTGMGGNYGYT
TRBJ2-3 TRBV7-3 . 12 ASSYSGSTDTQY
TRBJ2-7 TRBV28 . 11 ASSLAHTYEQY
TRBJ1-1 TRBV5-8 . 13 ASSQRTGADTEAF
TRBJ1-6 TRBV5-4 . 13 ASSNSFAVDSPLH
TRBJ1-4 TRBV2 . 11 ASTEGQYSQLF
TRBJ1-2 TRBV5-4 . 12 ASSAEPGDYGYT
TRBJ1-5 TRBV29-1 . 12 SVVEGGADQPQH
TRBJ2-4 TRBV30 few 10 AWSEIADIQY
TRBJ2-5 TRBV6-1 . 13 ASKMRPMYQETQY
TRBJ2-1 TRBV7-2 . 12 ASSPRLGHNEQF
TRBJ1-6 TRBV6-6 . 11 ASRGPNNSPLH
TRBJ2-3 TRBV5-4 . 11 ASSSSGQDTQY
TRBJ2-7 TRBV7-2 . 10 ASSWTRGEQY
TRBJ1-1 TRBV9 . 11 ASSVRSDTEAF